This is a list of T cell receptor beta chains from one sample in a study of cytomegalovirus exposure and HLA in healthy donors. Sequenced by immunoSEQ multiplex PCR; TCRdb stores in-frame clones only, minus some. The sample is made up of about 150,000 clones, and the top ten hold under 2% of it. The material sequenced was PBMCs. The receptors stem from a woman in her forties or fifties in good health and CMV-seronegative. Both conserved end residues are part of each CDR3. D genes are given only for firm matches.

DNA	CDR3	length	J	V	D
TGTGCCAGCAGTTTTCGGGATGAAAAACTGTTTTTT	CASSFRDEKLFF	12	TRBJ1-4	TRBV28	NA
TGTGCCAGCAGTTTTGCAGTTTTATCCTCCTACGAGCAGTACTTC	CASSFAVLSSYEQYF	15	TRBJ2-7	TRBV28	NA
TGTGCCAGCACCCTCCCGTCGGGGTTAGAGCAGTACTTC	CASTLPSGLEQYF	13	TRBJ2-7	TRBV28	NA
TGTGCCAGCAGTCCCAGGGATGGCAGCACAGATACGCAGTATTTT	CASSPRDGSTDTQYF	15	TRBJ2-3	TRBV9	NA
TGTGCCAGCAGCTCCCGGACTAGCGGGTCCTCCTACGAGCAGTACTTC	CASSSRTSGSSYEQYF	16	TRBJ2-7	TRBV7-2	TRBD2
TGTGCCAGCAGTTATACCCCAGACTGGAACTACGAGCAGTACTTC	CASSYTPDWNYEQYF	15	TRBJ2-7	TRBV6-6	NA
TGTGCCAGCAGCTCAATAGCGGGAGGCGCAGATACGCAGTATTTT	CASSSIAGGADTQYF	15	TRBJ2-3	TRBV7-3	TRBD2
TGCGCCAGCAGTCAAATCCATCCCGGACAGACTAACTATGGCTACACCTTC	CASSQIHPGQTNYGYTF	17	TRBJ1-2	TRBV23-1	NA
TGTGCCAGCAGCTCGGACAGTAGCAATCAGCCCCAGCATTTT	CASSSDSSNQPQHF	14	TRBJ1-5	TRBV5-5	NA
TGCGCCAGCAGCCAAGATGGATGGGGACAGCCCTATGGCTACACCTTC	CASSQDGWGQPYGYTF	16	TRBJ1-2	TRBV4-1	TRBD1
TGTGCCAGCAGTTTTGGCAGCGGCTACGAGCAGTACTTC	CASSFGSGYEQYF	13	TRBJ2-7	TRBV27	NA
TGTGCCAGCAGTTACTCGACAGGGGGAGGACAGCCCCAGCATTTT	CASSYSTGGGQPQHF	15	TRBJ1-5	TRBV6-5	TRBD1
TGTGCCAGCAGCATGGACAGCAACAATGAGCAGTTCTTC	CASSMDSNNEQFF	13	TRBJ2-1	TRBV5-6	NA